This T cell receptor beta chain emerged from a study of cytomegalovirus exposure and HLA in healthy donors. A roughly 120-subject validation cohort, separate from the approximately 610-subject first cohort, supplied the donors. Data came from immunoSEQ multiplex PCR; TCRdb stores just in-frame clones and leaves some out. The table shows more than 55,000 clones, with roughly 92% occurring only once. Study-wide results and caveats: Reportedly, cytomegalovirus status was diagnosed with high sensitivity and specificity.

About this clone itself: Its antigen is still unknown.

In germline, CDR1 is SGDLS, CDR2 YYNGEE. This CDR3 spans 15 amino acids. V shed 0 bases and J shed 2 bases, with 11 bases lying between them. The chain joins TRBV9 to TRBJ1-1; TRBD1 might be the D (5 bases). The sequenced sample consisted of PBMCs. This receptor was identified in a woman younger than 30 in good health and CMV-seronegative. CDR3 nucleotide sequence: TGTGCCAGCAGCGTAGTAAGGGGCAGCAACACTGAAGCTTTCTTT. Its translation is CASSVVRGSNTEAFF.